These T cell receptor beta chains were read from a single sample in a study of shared clonotypes between healthy human individuals. Profiling relied on immunoSEQ multiplex PCR, and the TCRdb table lists in-frame clones only, not all of them. Of 1.5 million to 2.5 million clones in the sample, roughly 95% were seen once. The sequenced sample consisted of naive CD8+ T cells sorted from blood. The source of these receptors is a man in his late teens or twenties in good health. CDR3s include the opening cysteine and the closing phenylalanine or tryptophan. D genes are given only for firm matches. Clone size is given for some rows only: seen once, a few or many times, or a class if the clone is expanded.

J: TRBJ2-2; V: TRBV5-8; size: once; D: TRBD1; CDR3: CASSPRQGNTGELFF; DNA: TGTGCCAGCAGCCCGCGACAGGGGAACACCGGGGAGCTGTTTTTT
J: TRBJ2-1; V: TRBV6-5; size: .; D: .; CDR3: CASSFDSYNEQFF; DNA: TGTGCCAGCAGTTTCGACAGCTACAATGAGCAGTTCTTC
J: TRBJ2-2; V: TRBV9; size: .; D: TRBD1; CDR3: CASSSDRVTGELFF; DNA: TGTGCCAGCAGCTCCGACAGGGTTACCGGGGAGCTGTTTTTT
J: TRBJ2-7; V: TRBV27; size: once; D: TRBD1; CDR3: CASSLGQGVAYEQYF; DNA: TGTGCCAGCAGTTTAGGACAGGGGGTGGCATACGAGCAGTACTTC
J: TRBJ2-7; V: TRBV27; size: .; D: TRBD2; CDR3: CASGLGLPLEQYF; DNA: TGTGCCAGCGGTCTGGGACTACCCCTCGAGCAGTACTTC
J: TRBJ2-3; V: TRBV27; size: once; D: .; CDR3: CASSGGTSHRDTQYF; DNA: TGTGCCAGCAGTGGGGGGACAAGTCACAGGGATACGCAGTATTTT
J: TRBJ2-1; V: TRBV7-9; size: .; D: TRBD2; CDR3: CASSLDPAGAYNEQFF; DNA: TGTGCCAGCAGCTTAGACCCAGCGGGGGCCTACAATGAGCAGTTCTTC
J: TRBJ1-1; V: TRBV28; size: .; D: .; CDR3: CASSSQRTANTEAFF; DNA: TGTGCCAGCAGTTCCCAACGGACGGCCAACACTGAAGCTTTCTTT
J: TRBJ2-1; V: TRBV7-9; size: .; D: .; CDR3: CASSLNPRNARDEQFF; DNA: TGTGCCAGCAGCCTAAATCCCAGGAACGCACGCGATGAGCAGTTCTTC
J: TRBJ1-5; V: TRBV19; size: once; D: .; CDR3: CASPGSWTDNQPQHF; DNA: TGTGCCAGTCCAGGCAGCTGGACAGACAATCAGCCCCAGCATTTT
J: TRBJ2-1; V: TRBV5-1; size: .; D: TRBD2; CDR3: CASSWTTEQAGRNNEQFF; DNA: TGCGCCAGCAGCTGGACTACTGAACAAGCGGGGCGGAACAATGAGCAGTTCTTC
J: TRBJ1-4; V: TRBV27; size: .; D: .; CDR3: CATRRGAATNEKLFF; DNA: TGTGCCACCCGCCGGGGGGCTGCAACTAATGAAAAACTGTTTTTT
J: TRBJ2-5; V: TRBV19; size: once; D: .; CDR3: CASSIVGGAVQETQYF; DNA: TGTGCCAGTAGTATAGTCGGAGGGGCGGTCCAAGAGACCCAGTACTTC
J: TRBJ2-7; V: TRBV5-1; size: .; D: .; CDR3: CASSLQGGGYEQYF; DNA: TGCGCCAGCAGCTTGCAGGGGGGTGGCTACGAGCAGTACTTC
J: TRBJ1-6; V: TRBV27; size: .; D: .; CDR3: CASSLSTPQGNYNSPLHF; DNA: TGTGCCAGCAGTTTATCGACCCCGCAGGGTAACTATAATTCACCCCTCCACTTT
J: TRBJ2-7; V: TRBV7-3; size: once; D: .; CDR3: CASSLMTGYEQYF; DNA: TGTGCCAGCAGCTTAATGACTGGCTACGAGCAGTACTTC
J: TRBJ2-1; V: TRBV6-4; size: .; D: .; CDR3: CASSDIGGNEQFF; DNA: TGTGCCAGCAGCGACATAGGGGGAAATGAGCAGTTCTTC
J: TRBJ2-5; V: TRBV11-3; size: .; D: .; CDR3: CASSSLDGGTQYF; DNA: TGTGCCAGCAGCTCCCTTGATGGCGGGACCCAGTACTTC
J: TRBJ2-5; V: TRBV6-6; size: .; D: .; CDR3: CASSYHSEETQYF; DNA: TGTGCCAGCAGTTATCACAGTGAAGAGACCCAGTACTTC
J: TRBJ1-5; V: TRBV12-2; size: .; D: .; CDR3: CASRLEGSKGRNQPQHF; DNA: TGTGCAAGTCGCTTAGAGGGGTCGAAGGGAAGGAATCAGCCCCAGCATTTT
J: TRBJ2-5; V: TRBV5-5; size: .; D: .; CDR3: CASSIGVGPGETQYF; DNA: TGTGCCAGCAGCATTGGTGTGGGACCCGGGGAGACCCAGTACTTC
J: TRBJ1-6; V: TRBV6-5; size: .; D: .; CDR3: CASREGSSPLHF; DNA: TGTGCCAGCAGGGAGGGAAGCTCACCCCTCCACTTT
J: TRBJ2-7; V: TRBV27; size: .; D: TRBD1; CDR3: CASSPLDPRGLSYEQYF; DNA: TGTGCCAGCAGTCCTCTCGACCCCAGGGGGTTATCCTACGAGCAGTACTTC
J: TRBJ2-4; V: TRBV30; size: .; D: TRBD2; CDR3: CAWSSGGWAGMGDIQYF; DNA: TGTGCCTGGAGCTCGGGGGGTTGGGCAGGGATGGGAGACATTCAGTACTTC
J: TRBJ2-1; V: TRBV28; size: .; D: TRBD2; CDR3: CASSLSNGGADNEQFF; DNA: TGTGCCAGCAGTTTATCTAACGGGGGGGCCGACAATGAGCAGTTCTTC
J: TRBJ2-3; V: TRBV5-6; size: .; D: .; CDR3: CASSLWGFSTDTQYF; DNA: TGTGCCAGCAGCTTGTGGGGGTTTAGCACAGATACGCAGTATTTT
J: TRBJ1-2; V: TRBV6-4; size: .; D: .; CDR3: CASSEGGDYDGYTF; DNA: TGTGCCAGCAGTGAGGGGGGGGACTACGATGGCTACACCTTC
J: TRBJ2-3; V: TRBV30; size: .; D: TRBD2; CDR3: CAWSRASGSDTQYF; DNA: TGTGCCTGGAGTAGGGCTAGCGGGTCAGATACGCAGTATTTT
J: TRBJ2-5; V: TRBV6-5; size: .; D: .; CDR3: CASSSRESHQETQYF; DNA: TGTGCCAGCAGTTCTCGGGAGAGCCATCAAGAGACCCAGTACTTC
J: TRBJ2-1; V: TRBV4-1; size: .; D: TRBD2; CDR3: CASSPRLAGSYNEQFF; DNA: TGCGCCAGCAGCCCCCGACTAGCGGGGTCCTACAATGAGCAGTTCTTC
J: TRBJ2-7; V: TRBV2; size: .; D: .; CDR3: CASSLWGGLSYEQYF; DNA: TGTGCCAGCAGCCTCTGGGGGGGCCTCTCTTACGAGCAGTACTTC
J: TRBJ2-1; V: TRBV30; size: .; D: TRBD2; CDR3: CAWRTSGYNEQFF; DNA: TGTGCCTGGCGGACTAGCGGGTACAATGAGCAGTTCTTC
J: TRBJ2-3; V: TRBV19; size: few; D: TRBD2; CDR3: CAWWRESTDTQYF; DNA: TGTGCCTGGTGGCGGGAGTCAACAGATACGCAGTATTTT
J: TRBJ2-3; V: TRBV7-9; size: .; D: .; CDR3: CASSLAPGHPGFTDTQYF; DNA: TGTGCCAGCAGCTTAGCCCCGGGACATCCAGGGTTTACAGATACGCAGTATTTT
J: TRBJ1-1; V: TRBV5-4; size: .; D: .; CDR3: CASSQGQGAFF; DNA: TGTGCCAGCAGCCAGGGGCAGGGAGCTTTCTTT
J: TRBJ2-1; V: TRBV27; size: .; D: TRBD2; CDR3: CASSLPSMAGGPTEQFF; DNA: TGTGCCAGCAGTTTACCCTCCATGGCGGGGGGGCCCACTGAGCAGTTCTTC
J: TRBJ2-5; V: TRBV7-2; size: .; D: TRBD2; CDR3: CASSLEATSVQETQYF; DNA: TGTGCCAGCAGCTTAGAAGCGACTAGCGTTCAAGAGACCCAGTACTTC
J: TRBJ1-4; V: TRBV6-6; size: .; D: .; CDR3: CASSWTGGVGGEKLFF; DNA: TGTGCCAGCAGCTGGACGGGAGGCGTGGGAGGTGAAAAACTGTTTTTT
J: TRBJ1-1; V: TRBV28; size: .; D: TRBD1; CDR3: CASRVGFTGEGDTEAFF; DNA: TGTGCCAGCAGAGTAGGTTTCACAGGGGAGGGGGACACTGAAGCTTTCTTT
J: TRBJ2-7; V: TRBV11-2; size: .; D: .; CDR3: CASRGPSGEQYF; DNA: TGTGCCAGCAGGGGACCCTCAGGCGAGCAGTACTTC
J: TRBJ2-1; V: TRBV6-5; size: once; D: .; CDR3: CASRVGLRGEQFF; DNA: TGTGCCAGCAGGGTGGGTCTCAGGGGCGAGCAGTTCTTC
J: TRBJ1-6; V: TRBV19; size: .; D: .; CDR3: CASTGGAGNNSPLHF; DNA: TGTGCCAGTACCGGTGGGGCAGGGAATAATTCACCCCTCCACTTT
J: TRBJ2-1; V: TRBV7-9; size: .; D: .; CDR3: CASSLVGGEYNEQFF; DNA: TGTGCCAGCAGTCTCGTGGGCGGGGAATACAATGAGCAGTTCTTC
J: TRBJ1-1; V: TRBV9; size: .; D: TRBD1; CDR3: CASSPGGSEAFF; DNA: TGTGCCAGCAGCCCAGGGGGATCTGAAGCTTTCTTT
J: TRBJ2-7; V: TRBV5-5; size: .; D: .; CDR3: CASSPRAYEQYF; DNA: TGTGCCAGCAGCCCTCGAGCCTACGAGCAGTACTTC
J: TRBJ2-3; V: TRBV4-3; size: .; D: TRBD1; CDR3: CASSQDPDRGDTDTQYF; DNA: TGCGCCAGCAGCCAAGATCCCGACAGGGGAGACACAGATACGCAGTATTTT
J: TRBJ1-3; V: TRBV27; size: .; D: .; CDR3: CASSLSGWPSSGNTIYF; DNA: TGTGCCAGCAGTTTATCCGGCTGGCCGAGCTCTGGAAACACCATATATTTT
J: TRBJ2-7; V: TRBV4-3; size: .; D: TRBD1; CDR3: CASSQTGGFDEQYF; DNA: TGCGCCAGCAGCCAGACAGGGGGCTTTGACGAGCAGTACTTC
J: TRBJ2-2; V: TRBV10-3; size: .; D: .; CDR3: CAISSVQGPTPNTGELFF; DNA: TGTGCCATCAGTTCCGTACAGGGCCCGACGCCGAACACCGGGGAGCTGTTTTTT